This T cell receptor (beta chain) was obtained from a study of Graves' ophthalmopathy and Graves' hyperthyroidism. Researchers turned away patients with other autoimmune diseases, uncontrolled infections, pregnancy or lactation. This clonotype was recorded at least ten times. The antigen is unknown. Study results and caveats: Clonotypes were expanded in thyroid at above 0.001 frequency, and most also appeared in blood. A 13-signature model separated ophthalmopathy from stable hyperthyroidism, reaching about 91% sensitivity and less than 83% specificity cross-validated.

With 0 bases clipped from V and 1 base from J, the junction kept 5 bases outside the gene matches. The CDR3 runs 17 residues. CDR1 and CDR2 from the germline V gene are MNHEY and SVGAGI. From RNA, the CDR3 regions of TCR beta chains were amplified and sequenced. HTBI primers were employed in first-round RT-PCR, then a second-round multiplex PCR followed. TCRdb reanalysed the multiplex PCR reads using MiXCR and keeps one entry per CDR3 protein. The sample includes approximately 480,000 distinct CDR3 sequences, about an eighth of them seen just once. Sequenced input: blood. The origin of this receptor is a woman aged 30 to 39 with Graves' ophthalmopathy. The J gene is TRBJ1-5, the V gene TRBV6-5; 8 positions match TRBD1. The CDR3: CASSYSNDRGSNQPQHF. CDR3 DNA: TGTGCCAGCAGTTACTCGAATGACAGGGGAAGCAATCAGCCCCAGCATTTT.